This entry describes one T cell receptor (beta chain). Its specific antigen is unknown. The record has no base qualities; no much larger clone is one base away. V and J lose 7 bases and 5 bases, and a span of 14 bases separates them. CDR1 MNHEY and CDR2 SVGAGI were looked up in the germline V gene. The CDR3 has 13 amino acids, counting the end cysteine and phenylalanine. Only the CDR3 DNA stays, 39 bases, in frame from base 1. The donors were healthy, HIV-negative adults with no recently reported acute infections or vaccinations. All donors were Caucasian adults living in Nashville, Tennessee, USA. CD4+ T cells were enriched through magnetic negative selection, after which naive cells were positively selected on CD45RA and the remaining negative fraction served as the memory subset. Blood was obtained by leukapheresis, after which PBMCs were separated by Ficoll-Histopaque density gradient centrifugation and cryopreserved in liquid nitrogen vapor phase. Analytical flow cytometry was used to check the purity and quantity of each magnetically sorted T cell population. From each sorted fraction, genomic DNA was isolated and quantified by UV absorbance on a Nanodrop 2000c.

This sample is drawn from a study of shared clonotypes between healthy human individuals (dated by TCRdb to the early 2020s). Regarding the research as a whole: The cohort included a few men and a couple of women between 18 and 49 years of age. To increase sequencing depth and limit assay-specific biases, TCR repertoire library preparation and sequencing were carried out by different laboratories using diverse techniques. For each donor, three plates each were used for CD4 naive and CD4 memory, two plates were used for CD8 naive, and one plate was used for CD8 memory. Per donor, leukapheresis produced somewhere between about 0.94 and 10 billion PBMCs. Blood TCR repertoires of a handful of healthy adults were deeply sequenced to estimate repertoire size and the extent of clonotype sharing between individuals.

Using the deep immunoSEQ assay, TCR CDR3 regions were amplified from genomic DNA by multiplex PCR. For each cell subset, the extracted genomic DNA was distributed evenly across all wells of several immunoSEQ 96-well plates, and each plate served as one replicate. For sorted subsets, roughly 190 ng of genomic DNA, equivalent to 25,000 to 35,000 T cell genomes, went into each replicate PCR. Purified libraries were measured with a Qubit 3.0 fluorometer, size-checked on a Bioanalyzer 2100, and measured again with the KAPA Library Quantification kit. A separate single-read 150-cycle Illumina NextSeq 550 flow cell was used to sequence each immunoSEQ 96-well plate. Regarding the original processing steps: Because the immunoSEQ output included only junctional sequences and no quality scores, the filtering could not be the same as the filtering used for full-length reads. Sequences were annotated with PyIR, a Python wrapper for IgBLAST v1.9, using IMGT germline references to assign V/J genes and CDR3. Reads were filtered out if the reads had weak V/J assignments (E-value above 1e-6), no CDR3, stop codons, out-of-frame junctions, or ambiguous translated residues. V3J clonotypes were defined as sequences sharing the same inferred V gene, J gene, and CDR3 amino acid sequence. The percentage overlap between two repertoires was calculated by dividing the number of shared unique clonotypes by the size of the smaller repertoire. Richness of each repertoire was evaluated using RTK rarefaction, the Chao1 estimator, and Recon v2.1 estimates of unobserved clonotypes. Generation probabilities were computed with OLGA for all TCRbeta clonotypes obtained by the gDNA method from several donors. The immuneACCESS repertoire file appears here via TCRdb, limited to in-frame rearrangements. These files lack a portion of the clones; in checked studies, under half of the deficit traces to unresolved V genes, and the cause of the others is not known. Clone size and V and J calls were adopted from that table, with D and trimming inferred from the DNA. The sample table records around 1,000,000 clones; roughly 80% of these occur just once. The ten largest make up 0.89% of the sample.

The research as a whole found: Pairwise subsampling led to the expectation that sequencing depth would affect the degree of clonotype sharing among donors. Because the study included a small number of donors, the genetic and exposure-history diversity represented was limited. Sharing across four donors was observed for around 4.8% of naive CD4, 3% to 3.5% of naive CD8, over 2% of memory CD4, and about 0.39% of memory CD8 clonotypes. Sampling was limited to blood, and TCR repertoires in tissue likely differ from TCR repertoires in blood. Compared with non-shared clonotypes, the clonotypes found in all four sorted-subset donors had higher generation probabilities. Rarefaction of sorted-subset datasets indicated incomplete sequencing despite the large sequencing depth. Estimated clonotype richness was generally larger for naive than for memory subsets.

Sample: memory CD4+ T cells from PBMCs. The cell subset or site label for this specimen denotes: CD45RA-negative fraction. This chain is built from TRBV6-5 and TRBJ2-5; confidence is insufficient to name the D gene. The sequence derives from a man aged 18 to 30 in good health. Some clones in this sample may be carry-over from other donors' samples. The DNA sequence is TGTGCCAGCACTGCCCCAGCGTTGGAGACCCAGTACTTC. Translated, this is CASTAPALETQYF.